The TCR beta chain described here comes from a study of shared clonotypes between healthy human individuals. Study-level information: Three plates were used per donor for CD4 naive, three for CD4 memory, two for CD8 naive and one for CD8 memory.

The CDR3 length is 13 residues. The germline V and J ends were trimmed by 3 bases and 2 bases, with 10 bases remaining between them. Germline V gives CDR1 GTSNPN, CDR2 SVGIG (reference sequence). Sorted-subset replicate PCRs used 200 ng DNA, approximately 27,000 T cell genomes. The protocol was immunoSEQ multiplex PCR, while the TCRdb copy is restricted to in-frame clones and leaves out a portion. Among roughly 2,300,000 clones listed, under 95% were seen once. This rearrangement joins TRBV30 to TRBJ1-1, with D unresolved. The source material was naive CD4+ T cells from PBMCs. Subset meaning: CD45RA+ positively selected. The origin of this receptor is a man aged 18 to 29 in good health. Some clones in this sample may be carry-over from other donors' samples. The CDR3 region has the DNA TGTGCCTGGAGAGGGCCCCGTAACACTGAAGCTTTCTTT. Its translation is CAWRGPRNTEAFF.